This T cell receptor beta chain is drawn from a study of shared clonotypes between healthy human individuals. Findings and limits, study-wide: Richness estimates generally favored naive over memory subsets. Researchers sampled only blood; tissue repertoires likely differ.

V lost 4 bases and J lost 5, with 12 bases in between. Germline assignment: CDR1 SGHRS and CDR2 YFSETQ. The CDR3 covers 14 residues. With regard to this clone: Its antigen is as yet unknown.

It was at deep level that the assay was run. In replicate PCRs of sorted subsets, roughly 190 ng DNA, 29,000 or so T cell genomes, was used. Sequencing used immunoSEQ multiplex PCR; TCRdb keeps in-frame clones, though not all of them. The sample has about 2.4 million clones, under 95% seen once. The rearrangement joins TRBV5-1 to TRBJ2-2; maybe TRBD1 (6 bases). The sequence was collected from a man aged 18 to 29 in good health. Some clones in this sample may be carry-over from other donors' samples. What was sequenced was naive CD4+ T cells from PBMCs. Subset reported: CD45RA+ positively selected. The CDR3 DNA follows: TGCGCCAGCAGCGGGGACACTCGGACCGGGGAGCTGTTTTTT. Encoded protein: CASSGDTRTGELFF. The complete variable domain, with remaining parts taken from reference TRBV5-1 and TRBJ2-2, reads KAGVTQTPRYLIKTRGQQVTLSCSPISGHRSVSWYQQTPGQGLQFLFEYFSETQRNKGNFPGRFSGRQFSNSRSEMNVSTLELGDSALYLCASSGDTRTGELFFGEGSRLTVL.